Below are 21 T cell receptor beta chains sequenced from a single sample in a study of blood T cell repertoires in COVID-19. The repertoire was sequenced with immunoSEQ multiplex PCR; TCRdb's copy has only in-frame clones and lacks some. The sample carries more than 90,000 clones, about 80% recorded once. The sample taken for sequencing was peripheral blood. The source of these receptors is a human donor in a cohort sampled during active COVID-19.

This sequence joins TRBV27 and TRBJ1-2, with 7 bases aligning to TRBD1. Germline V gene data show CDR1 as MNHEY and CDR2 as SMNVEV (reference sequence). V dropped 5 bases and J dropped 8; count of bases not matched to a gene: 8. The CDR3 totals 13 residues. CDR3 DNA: TGTGCCAGCAGTCCTACGGACAGGTCCGGCTACACCTTC. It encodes CASSPTDRSGYTF.

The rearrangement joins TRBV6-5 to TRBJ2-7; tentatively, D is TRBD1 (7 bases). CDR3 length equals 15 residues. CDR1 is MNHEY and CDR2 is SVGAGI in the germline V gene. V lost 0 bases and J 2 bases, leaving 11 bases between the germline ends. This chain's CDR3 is CASSYSRGDTYEQYF. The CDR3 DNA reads TGTGCCAGCAGTTACTCCAGGGGGGATACCTACGAGCAGTACTTC.

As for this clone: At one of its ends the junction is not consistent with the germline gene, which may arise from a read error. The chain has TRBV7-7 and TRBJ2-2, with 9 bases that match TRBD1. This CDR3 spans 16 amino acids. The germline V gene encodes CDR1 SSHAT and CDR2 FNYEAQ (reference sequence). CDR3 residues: CASSLRDRVNTGELFF. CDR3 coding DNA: TGTGCTAGCAGCTTAAGGGACAGGGTGAACACCGGGGAGCTGTTTTTT. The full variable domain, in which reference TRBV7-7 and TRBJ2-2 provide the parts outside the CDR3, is GAGVSQSPRYKVTKRGQDVTLRCDPISSHATLYWYQQALGQGPEFLTYFNYEAQPDKSGLPSDRFSAERPEGSISTLTIQRTEQRDSAMYRCASSLRDRVNTGELFFGEGSRLTVL.

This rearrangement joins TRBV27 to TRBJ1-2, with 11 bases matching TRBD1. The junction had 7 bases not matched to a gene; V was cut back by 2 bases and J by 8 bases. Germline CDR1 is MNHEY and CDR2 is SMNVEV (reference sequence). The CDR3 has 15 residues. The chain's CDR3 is CASSLTRTGGDGYTF. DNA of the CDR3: TGTGCCAGCAGTTTAACCCGGACAGGGGGCGACGGCTACACCTTC.

Here the CDR3 reads CASRRTLSYEQYF. Written as DNA, the CDR3 is TGTGCCAGCAGGCGGACTTTATCCTACGAGCAGTACTTC. The rearrangement joins TRBV7-8 to TRBJ2-7; D is possibly TRBD2 (5 bases). CDR3 size: 13 residues. V gave up 6 bases and J gave up 1 base, with 10 bases separating them. Per the germline V gene, CDR1 is SGHVS and CDR2 is FQNEAQ.

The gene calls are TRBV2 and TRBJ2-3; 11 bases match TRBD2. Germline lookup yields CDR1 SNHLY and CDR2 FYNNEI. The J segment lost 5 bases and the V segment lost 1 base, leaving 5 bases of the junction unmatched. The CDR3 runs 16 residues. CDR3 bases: TGTGCCAGCAGTGAAGGGCTAGCGGGGGGTATAGATACGCAGTATTTT. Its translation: CASSEGLAGGIDTQYF.

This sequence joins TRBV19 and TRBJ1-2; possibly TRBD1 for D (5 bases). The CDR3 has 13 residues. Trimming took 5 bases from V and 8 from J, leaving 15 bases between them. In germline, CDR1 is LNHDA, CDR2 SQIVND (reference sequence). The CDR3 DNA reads TGTGCCAGTAGTCCCCGGGGGGGGACCGGCTACACCTTC. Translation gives CASSPRGGTGYTF. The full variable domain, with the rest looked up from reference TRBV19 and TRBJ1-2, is DGGITQSPKYLFRKEGQNVTLSCEQNLNHDAMYWYRQDPGQGLRLIYYSQIVNDFQKGDIAEGYSVSREKKESFPLTVTSAQKNPTAFYLCASSPRGGTGYTFGSGTRLTVV.

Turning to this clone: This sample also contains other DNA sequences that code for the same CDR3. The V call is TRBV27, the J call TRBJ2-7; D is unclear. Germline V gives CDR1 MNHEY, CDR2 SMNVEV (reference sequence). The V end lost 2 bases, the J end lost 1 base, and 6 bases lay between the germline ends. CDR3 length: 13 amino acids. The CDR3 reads CASSLAQSYEQYF. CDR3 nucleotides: TGTGCCAGCAGTTTAGCACAATCCTACGAGCAGTACTTC.

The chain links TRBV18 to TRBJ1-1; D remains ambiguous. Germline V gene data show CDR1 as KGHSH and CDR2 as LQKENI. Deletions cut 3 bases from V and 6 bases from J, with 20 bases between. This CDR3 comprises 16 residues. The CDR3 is CASSPDEVRVGAEAFF. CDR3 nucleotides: TGTGCCAGCTCACCCGATGAAGTGCGGGTCGGGGCTGAAGCTTTCTTT.

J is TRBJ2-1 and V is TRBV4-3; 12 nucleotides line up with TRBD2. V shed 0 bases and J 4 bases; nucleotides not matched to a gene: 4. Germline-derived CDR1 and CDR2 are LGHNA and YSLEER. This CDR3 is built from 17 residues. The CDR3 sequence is CASSQETGTSGYNEQFF. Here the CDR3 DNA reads TGCGCCAGCAGCCAAGAAACCGGGACTAGCGGGTACAATGAGCAGTTCTTC.

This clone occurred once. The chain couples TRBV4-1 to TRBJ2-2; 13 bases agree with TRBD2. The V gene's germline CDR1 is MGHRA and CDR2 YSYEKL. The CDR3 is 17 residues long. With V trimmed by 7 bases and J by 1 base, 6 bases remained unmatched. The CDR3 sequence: CASTPRLAGGNTGELFF. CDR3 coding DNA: TGCGCCAGCACCCCTAGACTAGCGGGAGGGAACACCGGGGAGCTGTTTTTT.

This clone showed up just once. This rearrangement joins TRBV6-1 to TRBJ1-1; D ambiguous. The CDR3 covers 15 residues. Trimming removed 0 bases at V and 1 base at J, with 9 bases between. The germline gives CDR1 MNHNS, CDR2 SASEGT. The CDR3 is CASSEALDWNTEAFF. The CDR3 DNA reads TGTGCCAGCAGTGAAGCCTTGGACTGGAACACTGAAGCTTTCTTT.

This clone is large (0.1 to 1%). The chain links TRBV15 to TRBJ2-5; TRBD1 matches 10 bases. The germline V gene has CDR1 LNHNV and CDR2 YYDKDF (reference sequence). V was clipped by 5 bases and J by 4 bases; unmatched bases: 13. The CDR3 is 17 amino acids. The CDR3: CATSQDAGTGVGETQYF. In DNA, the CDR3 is TGTGCCACCAGCCAAGATGCCGGGACAGGGGTAGGAGAGACCCAGTACTTC.

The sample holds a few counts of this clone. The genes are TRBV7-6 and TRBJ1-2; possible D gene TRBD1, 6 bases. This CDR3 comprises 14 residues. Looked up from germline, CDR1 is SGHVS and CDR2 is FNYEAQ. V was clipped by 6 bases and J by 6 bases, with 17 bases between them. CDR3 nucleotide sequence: TGTGCCAGCAGTCTCCAACCTCAGGGGCATGGCTACACCTTC. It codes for CASSLQPQGHGYTF.

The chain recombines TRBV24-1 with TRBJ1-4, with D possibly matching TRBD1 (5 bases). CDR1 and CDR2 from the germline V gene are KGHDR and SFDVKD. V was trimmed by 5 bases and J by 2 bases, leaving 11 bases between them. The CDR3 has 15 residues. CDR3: CATSGGALTNEKLFF. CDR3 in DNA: TGTGCCACCAGTGGTGGGGCGCTGACTAATGAAAAACTGTTTTTT.

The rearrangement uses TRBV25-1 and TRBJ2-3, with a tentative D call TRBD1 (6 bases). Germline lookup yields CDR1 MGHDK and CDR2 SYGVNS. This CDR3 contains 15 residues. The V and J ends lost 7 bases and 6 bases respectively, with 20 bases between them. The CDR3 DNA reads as TGTGCCAGCACCCGATGGGGGCAGGGAAAGGATACGCAGTATTTT. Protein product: CASTRWGQGKDTQYF.

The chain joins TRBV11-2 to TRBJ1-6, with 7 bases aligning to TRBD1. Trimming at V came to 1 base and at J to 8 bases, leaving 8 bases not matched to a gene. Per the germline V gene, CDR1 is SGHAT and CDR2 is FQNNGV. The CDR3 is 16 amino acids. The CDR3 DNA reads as TGTGCCAGCAGCTTAGGCAGGGGGGATAGGTATTCACCCCTCCACTTT. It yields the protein CASSLGRGDRYSPLHF.

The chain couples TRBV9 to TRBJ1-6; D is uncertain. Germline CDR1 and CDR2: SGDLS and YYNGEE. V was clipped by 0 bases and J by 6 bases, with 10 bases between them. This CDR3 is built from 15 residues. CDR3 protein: CASSVGAPGNSPLHF. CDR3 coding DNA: TGTGCCAGCAGCGTAGGCGCGCCAGGTAATTCACCCCTCCACTTT. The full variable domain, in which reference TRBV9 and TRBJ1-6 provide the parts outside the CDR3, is DSGVTQTPKHLITATGQRVTLRCSPRSGDLSVYWYQQSLDQGLQFLIQYYNGEERAKGNILERFSAQQFPDLHSELNLSSLELGDSALYFCASSVGAPGNSPLHFGNGTRLTVT.

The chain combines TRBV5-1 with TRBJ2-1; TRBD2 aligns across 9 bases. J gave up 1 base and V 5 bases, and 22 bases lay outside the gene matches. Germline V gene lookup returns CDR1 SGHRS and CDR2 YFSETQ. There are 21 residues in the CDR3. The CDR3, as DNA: TGCGCCAGCAGAAGCCCCTCGTTAAGCGGGAGGCAAATAGGTTCCTACAATGAGCAGTTCTTC. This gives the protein CASRSPSLSGRQIGSYNEQFF.

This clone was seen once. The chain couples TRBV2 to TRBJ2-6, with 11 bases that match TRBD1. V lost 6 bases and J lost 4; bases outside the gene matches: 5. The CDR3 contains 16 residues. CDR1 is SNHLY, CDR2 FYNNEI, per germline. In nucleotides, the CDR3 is TGTGCCAGCAGGGACAGGGGGCGGGGGGGGGCCAACGTCCTGACTTTC. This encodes CASRDRGRGGANVLTF.

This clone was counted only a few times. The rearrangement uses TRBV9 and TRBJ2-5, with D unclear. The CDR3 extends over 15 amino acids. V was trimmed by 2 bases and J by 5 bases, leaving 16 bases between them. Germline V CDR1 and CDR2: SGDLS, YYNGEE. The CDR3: CASSVQVGSLETQYF. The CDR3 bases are TGTGCCAGCAGCGTCCAGGTTGGGTCCTTGGAGACCCAGTACTTC.